Following are 27 T cell receptor beta chains from one sample sequenced in a study of early T cells in non-severe SARS-CoV-2 infection. Each CDR3 protein is one row after TCRdb ran MiXCR on the 5' RACE reads. This table has tens of thousands of distinct CDR3 sequences, around 12% appearing once. Material for sequencing was whole blood. All receptors derive from an adult who was a healthcare worker with PCR-confirmed SARS-CoV-2 infection or an uninfected control (not recorded which).

The V gene is TRBV24-1, the J gene TRBJ2-3; 9 bases agree with TRBD1. This CDR3 is built from 14 residues. The germline V gene has CDR1 KGHDR and CDR2 SFDVKD. Trimming took 12 bases from V and 6 from J; bases not matched to a gene: 12. The CDR3 spells CAAKRDRAEDTQYF. The CDR3 coding sequence is TGTGCCGCCAAACGGGACAGGGCCGAGGATACGCAGTATTTT.

The J gene is TRBJ2-2, the V gene TRBV7-3, with D hard to call. CDR3 size: 16 residues. The V gene's germline CDR1 is SGHTA and CDR2 FQGTGA. V was shortened by 5 bases and J by 3 bases, with 16 bases between the two germline ends. The CDR3 nucleotides read TGTGCCAGCAGCCCTGCCACTGGGCTCCACACCGGGGAGCTGTTTTTT. Encoded protein: CASSPATGLHTGELFF.

The chain links TRBV6-1 to TRBJ1-3; D is undetermined. Germline V gives CDR1 MNHNS, CDR2 SASEGT. Trimming cost V 6 bases and J 2 bases, with 11 bases left between them. The CDR3 spans 14 residues. The CDR3 region is CASSLTDTGNTIYF. In DNA, the CDR3 is TGTGCCAGCAGCCTGACCGACACTGGAAACACCATATATTTT.

This clonotype has at least ten counts. The chain has TRBV5-4 and TRBJ2-2; D not resolved. The V gene's germline CDR1 is SGHNT and CDR2 YYREEE (reference sequence). Trimming took 1 base from V and 2 from J, leaving 12 bases between them. This CDR3 is built from 16 residues. CDR3 sequence (DNA): TGTGCCAGCAGCTTGCGGGCACAAACAAACACCGGGGAGCTGTTTTTT. As protein: CASSLRAQTNTGELFF.

Ten or more counts support this clonotype. The genes are TRBV2 and TRBJ1-5, with no clear D. This CDR3 contains 13 residues. Trimming left V 3 bases short and J 4 bases short, with 7 bases between. Germline CDR1 reads SNHLY; CDR2 reads FYNNEI. The CDR3 DNA reads as TGTGCCAGCAGTGAGTTACCTAATCAGCCCCAGCATTTT. Translation: CASSELPNQPQHF.

This clonotype has at least ten counts. The chain is built from TRBV6-5 and TRBJ2-1; the match to TRBD2 covers 14 bases. The CDR3 has 16 amino acids. V dropped 6 bases and J dropped 8; count of bases not matched to a gene: 9. CDR1 and CDR2 (germline): MNHEY, SVGAGI. CDR3 DNA sequence: TGTGCCAGCAGGCCACCCGGGACTAGCGGGAGCGATGAGCAGTTCTTC. Amino acids: CASRPPGTSGSDEQFF.

This clonotype appeared a few times. The V gene is TRBV12-5, the J gene TRBJ1-4, with D possibly matching TRBD1 (6 bases). The V end was cut by 2 bases, the J end by 3 bases, with 22 bases between. The CDR3 length is 19 residues. CDR1 is LGHNT and CDR2 is FRNRAP in the germline V gene. CDR3 DNA sequence: TGTGCTAGTGGTTTGAGTTCGTTTGACAGGTTACTGCCTAATGAAAAACTGTTTTTT. The encoded protein is CASGLSSFDRLLPNEKLFF.

CDR3 bases: TGTGCCAGCGGGGGAGAACCATACAATGAGCAGTTCTTC. As protein: CASGGEPYNEQFF. The chain carries TRBV11-2 and TRBJ2-1; D may be TRBD1 or TRBD2 (5 bases each). Germline V gives CDR1 SGHAT, CDR2 FQNNGV. Trimming took off 8 bases at V and 4 bases at J, with 12 bases between the two ends. CDR3 size: 13 residues.

This clonotype was found a few times. The J gene is TRBJ2-7, the V gene TRBV11-2; no clear D gene. The germline V and J ends were trimmed by 2 bases and 6 bases, with 8 bases remaining between them. The CDR3 loop spans 12 amino acids. In germline, CDR1 is SGHAT, CDR2 FQNNGV. CDR3 coding DNA: TGTGCCAGCAGCTTACCGATATCCGAGCAGTACTTC. Translation: CASSLPISEQYF.

The genes are TRBV20-1 and TRBJ2-7; D remains unclear. Germline loops: CDR1 DFQATT, CDR2 SNEGSKA (reference sequence). Trimming took off 1 base at V and 0 bases at J, with 7 bases between the two ends. The CDR3 has 13 residues. For the CDR3, the DNA is TGCAGTGCTAGAGGCCAGAACTCCTACGAGCAGTACTTC. Protein: CSARGQNSYEQYF.

This clonotype was observed a few times. This chain joins TRBV29-1 and TRBJ2-4; D is ambiguous. This CDR3 comprises 12 residues. Per germline, CDR1 SQVTM and CDR2 ANQGSEA. V lost 4 bases and J 2 bases, leaving 6 bases between the germline ends. The CDR3: CSVGPSKNIQYF. The CDR3 DNA reads TGCAGCGTTGGGCCCTCCAAAAACATTCAGTACTTC.

In DNA, the CDR3 is TGTGCCAGCAGTGAAGAAGCGAGGGAGCAGTTCTTC. Residues: CASSEEAREQFF. The V call is TRBV2, the J call TRBJ2-1, with D hard to call. This CDR3 is 12 amino acids long. Per germline, CDR1 SNHLY and CDR2 FYNNEI. The germline V and J ends were trimmed by 1 base and 10 bases, with 8 bases remaining between them.

Only a few counts were recorded for this clonotype. CDR3 coding DNA: TGCGCCAGCAGTGAGCTACAGAGAGCCTACGAGCAGTACTTC. This codes for CASSELQRAYEQYF. V gene TRBV5-1 combines with J gene TRBJ2-7; D not resolved. This CDR3 spans 14 amino acids. Germline V gene data show CDR1 as SGHRS and CDR2 as YFSETQ. The germline V and J ends were trimmed by 5 bases and 2 bases, with 14 bases remaining between them.

This clonotype was seen a handful of times. V is TRBV29-1 and J is TRBJ2-1; no clear D gene. The V end lost 1 base, the J end lost 5 bases, and 6 bases lay between the germline ends. Germline loops: CDR1 SQVTM, CDR2 ANQGSEA. The CDR3 runs to 12 residues. The CDR3 region has the DNA TGCAGCGTTGAAGGGACCAACAATGAGCAGTTCTTC. Protein sequence: CSVEGTNNEQFF.

This clonotype showed up just a few times. V gene TRBV2 combines with J gene TRBJ2-1, with 11 bases fitting TRBD2. The V segment lost 6 bases and the J segment 7 bases; nucleotides outside the gene matches: 8. Per the germline V gene, CDR1 is SNHLY and CDR2 is FYNNEI. CDR3 size: 15 residues. The DNA of the CDR3 is TGTGCCAGCAGGGTAATAGCGGGAGGGCCTAATGAGCAGTTCTTC. Its protein product is CASRVIAGGPNEQFF.

This clonotype was counted a few times. This chain uses TRBV7-3 with TRBJ1-1; possible D gene TRBD1, 5 bases. Per germline, CDR1 SGHTA and CDR2 FQGTGA. Deletions cut 5 bases from V and 1 base from J, with 8 bases between. This CDR3 spans 13 amino acids. This chain's CDR3 is CASSIQENTEAFF. CDR3 nucleotide sequence: TGTGCCAGCAGCATACAGGAGAACACTGAAGCTTTCTTT. The whole variable domain, filled in from reference TRBV7-3 and TRBJ1-1, reads GAGVSQTPSNKVTEKGKYVELRCDPISGHTALYWYRQSLGQGPEFLIYFQGTGAADDSGLPNDRFFAVRPEGSVSTLKIQRTERGDSAVYLCASSIQENTEAFFGQGTRLTVV.

This clonotype has ten or more counts. This chain connects TRBV11-2 to TRBJ2-2; D gene unclear. This CDR3 comprises 15 residues. The germline V gene has CDR1 SGHAT and CDR2 FQNNGV. Trimming pared 4 bases from V and 5 bases from J, leaving 14 bases between. CDR3 coding DNA: TGTGCCAGCAGCTCCGGACGTACACGGACCGGGGAGCTGTTTTTT. It yields the protein CASSSGRTRTGELFF.

Ten or more counts support this clonotype. The V and J genes are TRBV2 and TRBJ2-7; 8 bases are a match to TRBD2. CDR1 SNHLY and CDR2 FYNNEI come from the germline V gene. The ends lost 8 bases at V and 0 bases at J; junction bases unmatched: 3. The CDR3 extends over 13 amino acids. This CDR3 reads CASGSGGSYEQYF. CDR3 in DNA: TGTGCCAGCGGAAGCGGGGGCTCCTACGAGCAGTACTTC. Full variable domain (rest looked up from reference TRBV2 and TRBJ2-7): EPEVTQTPSHQVTQMGQEVILRCVPISNHLYFYWYRQILGQKVEFLVSFYNNEISEKSEIFDDQFSVERPDGSNFTLKIRSTKLEDSAMYFCASGSGGSYEQYFGPGTRLTVT.

The rearrangement uses TRBV7-6 and TRBJ2-3; D uncertain. The CDR3 loop spans 12 amino acids. V lost 4 bases and J 2 bases, leaving 4 bases between the germline ends. Germline V gives CDR1 SGHVS, CDR2 FNYEAQ. The CDR3 bases are TGTGCCAGCAGCTCTTACACAGATACGCAGTATTTT. Amino acids: CASSSYTDTQYF.

This clonotype occurred a few times. The V call is TRBV7-8, the J call TRBJ2-7; TRBD2 aligns across 12 bases. Unmatched junction bases numbered 1, after V lost 4 bases and J lost 3 bases. The CDR3 covers 14 residues. The V gene's germline CDR1 is SGHVS and CDR2 FQNEAQ. The CDR3 DNA follows: TGTGCCAGCAGCTCGACTAGCGGGGGCTACGAGCAGTACTTC. Protein sequence: CASSSTSGGYEQYF.

This clonotype was picked up many times. The rearrangement uses TRBV20-1 and TRBJ2-7; D remains unclear. Germline V gene data show CDR1 as DFQATT and CDR2 as SNEGSKA (reference sequence). The CDR3 is 15 residues long. Trimming left V 3 bases short and J 0 bases short, with 15 bases between. The CDR3 DNA reads as TGCAGTGCTAGCATAGACCCGGCGAGCTCCTACGAGCAGTACTTC. The encoded protein is CSASIDPASSYEQYF.

The chain couples TRBV7-9 to TRBJ2-1; 9 bases line up with TRBD2. The ends lost 6 bases at V and 0 bases at J; junction bases unmatched: 6. The CDR3 extends over 16 amino acids. CDR1 SEHNR and CDR2 FQNEAQ come from the germline V gene (reference sequence). The CDR3 sequence: CASRPTSGGSYNEQFF. CDR3 DNA: TGTGCCAGCAGACCGACTAGCGGAGGCTCCTACAATGAGCAGTTCTTC.

This rearrangement joins TRBV9 to TRBJ2-6; no reliable D call. Germline CDR1 is SGDLS and CDR2 is YYNGEE. The CDR3 has 16 residues. Trimming pared 1 base from V and 8 bases from J, leaving 16 bases between. CDR3 sequence reads: CASSVRFGLGTNVLTF. CDR3 coding DNA: TGTGCCAGCAGCGTACGTTTCGGGTTAGGGACCAACGTCCTGACTTTC.

The rearrangement uses TRBV11-2 and TRBJ2-5; D is uncertain. Germline V gene lookup returns CDR1 SGHAT and CDR2 FQNNGV. This CDR3 region has 14 residues. Trimming cost V 5 bases and J 2 bases, with 12 bases left between them. CDR3 sequence (DNA): TGTGCCAGCAGCCAGCCGAACAGACAAGAGACCCAGTACTTC. It specifies CASSQPNRQETQYF.

This clonotype was found many times. V usage is TRBV2 and J usage is TRBJ2-7; 12 bases line up with TRBD1. After removal of 6 bases from V and 1 base from J, the junction contained 10 bases not matched to a gene. CDR3 length: 17 amino acids. The germline V gene has CDR1 SNHLY and CDR2 FYNNEI. The CDR3 region has the DNA TGTGCCAGCAGGGGGACAGGGGGCGCGATTCTTTCCTACGAGCAGTACTTC. Translating it yields CASRGTGGAILSYEQYF.

This clonotype was counted only a few times. V gene TRBV3-1 combines with J gene TRBJ2-7; D perhaps matches TRBD2 (5 bases). Germline CDR1 is LGHDT and CDR2 is YNNKEL (reference sequence). The CDR3 length is 14 residues. The V and J ends lost 1 base and 3 bases respectively, with 10 bases between them. CDR3 loop: CASSQGGKGYEQYF. In DNA, the CDR3 is TGTGCCAGCAGCCAAGGAGGGAAGGGCTACGAGCAGTACTTC.

This chain connects TRBV9 to TRBJ2-7; D remains ambiguous. Germline V lookup: CDR1 SGDLS, CDR2 YYNGEE. Trimming pared 1 base from V and 5 bases from J, leaving 13 bases between. CDR3 length: 14 residues. CDR3 coding DNA: TGTGCCAGCAGCGTATCAACAGCCCTCCACGAGCAGTACTTC. It specifies CASSVSTALHEQYF.